This T cell receptor (beta chain) stems from a study of T-cell memory formation after mild COVID-19. Study summary: Each donor largely had its own TCR clusters. Study-level points and caveats: Mainly in CM and EM were contracting CD4+ clones; CD8+ were in EMRA. Prior to infection, memory already included some responding clones, suggesting cross-reactive memory joined.

This clonotype was counted between two and nine times. Antigen specificity is unknown. Researchers used 5'RACE with constant-segment primers to make TCR alpha and TCR beta cDNA libraries that carry sample barcodes and UMIs. TCRdb independently ran MiXCR on the 5' RACE reads; one entry per CDR3 protein. The data show some 290,000 distinct CDR3 sequences, around 16% seen once. Germline V lookup: CDR1 GTSNPN, CDR2 SVGIG (reference sequence). Between the trimmed V and J ends, which lost 3 bases and 5 bases, there was a span of 10 bases. The CDR3 covers 12 residues. The chain couples TRBV30 to TRBJ1-1; the D gene is possibly TRBD1 (5 bases). The sample comprised PBMCs or a T cell subset sorted from them (not recorded which). The clonotype originates from a man in his late teens or twenties who had mild COVID-19 (a few samples of this study predate the infection). Cell type and time point are not known. The CDR3 sequence is CAWSRGWTEAFF. The CDR3 DNA is TGTGCCTGGAGCCGGGGGTGGACTGAAGCTTTCTTT.